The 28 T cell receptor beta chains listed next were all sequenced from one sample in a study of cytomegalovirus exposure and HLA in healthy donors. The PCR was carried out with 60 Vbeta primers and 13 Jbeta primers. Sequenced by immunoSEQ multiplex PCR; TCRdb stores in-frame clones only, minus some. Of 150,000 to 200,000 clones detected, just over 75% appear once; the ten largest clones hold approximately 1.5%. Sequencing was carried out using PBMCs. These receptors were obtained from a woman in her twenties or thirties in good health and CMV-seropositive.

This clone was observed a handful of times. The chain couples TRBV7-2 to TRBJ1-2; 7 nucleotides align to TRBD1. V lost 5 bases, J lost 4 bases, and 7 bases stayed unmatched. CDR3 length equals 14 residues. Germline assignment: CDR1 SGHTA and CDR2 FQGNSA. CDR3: CASSAAGTAYGYTF. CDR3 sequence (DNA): TGTGCCAGCAGCGCCGCCGGGACAGCCTATGGCTACACCTTC.

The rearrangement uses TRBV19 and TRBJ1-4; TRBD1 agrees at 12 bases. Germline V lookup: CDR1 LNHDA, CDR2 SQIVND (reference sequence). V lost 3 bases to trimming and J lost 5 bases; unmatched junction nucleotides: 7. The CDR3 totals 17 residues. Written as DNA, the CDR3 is TGTGCCAGTAGTATGGAAGGGACAGGGGGCCCGAATGAAAAACTGTTTTTT. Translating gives CASSMEGTGGPNEKLFF.

CDR3 amino acids: CASSIYSTEGSGEQYF. Here the CDR3 DNA reads TGTGCCAGTAGTATATATTCTACAGAGGGCTCGGGCGAGCAGTACTTC. The chain couples TRBV19 to TRBJ2-7; a possible D gene is TRBD2 (5 bases). The CDR3 contains 16 residues. V lost 2 bases to trimming and J lost 6 bases, with 20 bases between them. Germline V gene data show CDR1 as LNHDA and CDR2 as SQIVND (reference sequence). Combining the CDR3 with reference TRBV19 and TRBJ2-7 gives the whole variable domain DGGITQSPKYLFRKEGQNVTLSCEQNLNHDAMYWYRQDPGQGLRLIYYSQIVNDFQKGDIAEGYSVSREKKESFPLTVTSAQKNPTAFYLCASSIYSTEGSGEQYFGPGTRLTVT.

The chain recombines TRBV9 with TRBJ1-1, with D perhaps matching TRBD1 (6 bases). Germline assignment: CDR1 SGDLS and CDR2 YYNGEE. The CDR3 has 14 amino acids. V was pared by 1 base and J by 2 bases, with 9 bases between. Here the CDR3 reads CASSVYRDNTEAFF. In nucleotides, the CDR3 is TGTGCCAGCAGCGTATACAGGGATAACACTGAAGCTTTCTTT.

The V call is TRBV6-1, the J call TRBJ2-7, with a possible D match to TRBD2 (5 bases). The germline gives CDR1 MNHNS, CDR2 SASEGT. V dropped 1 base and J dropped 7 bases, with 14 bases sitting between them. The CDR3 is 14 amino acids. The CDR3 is CASSEGPGVWEQYF. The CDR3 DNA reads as TGTGCCAGCAGTGAAGGTCCCGGGGTTTGGGAGCAGTACTTC.

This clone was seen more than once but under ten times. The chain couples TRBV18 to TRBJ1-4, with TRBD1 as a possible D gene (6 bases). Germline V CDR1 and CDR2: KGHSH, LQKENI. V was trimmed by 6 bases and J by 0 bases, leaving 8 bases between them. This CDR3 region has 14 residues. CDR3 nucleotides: TGTGCCAGCTCGACAGGCGCAACTAATGAAAAACTGTTTTTT. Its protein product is CASSTGATNEKLFF.

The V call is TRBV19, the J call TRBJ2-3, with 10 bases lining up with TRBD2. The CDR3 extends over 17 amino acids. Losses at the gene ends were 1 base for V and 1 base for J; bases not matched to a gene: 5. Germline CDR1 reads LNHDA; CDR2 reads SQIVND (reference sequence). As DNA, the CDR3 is TGTGCCAGTAGTATAGTCACCCTAGCGGGGGGCACAGATACGCAGTATTTT. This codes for CASSIVTLAGGTDTQYF. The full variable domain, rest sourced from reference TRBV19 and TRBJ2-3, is DGGITQSPKYLFRKEGQNVTLSCEQNLNHDAMYWYRQDPGQGLRLIYYSQIVNDFQKGDIAEGYSVSREKKESFPLTVTSAQKNPTAFYLCASSIVTLAGGTDTQYFGPGTRLTVL.

The CDR3 nucleotides are TGCGCCAGCAGCTCAGGGACTAGCGGGACTAGCACAGATACGCAGTATTTT. It yields the protein CASSSGTSGTSTDTQYF. V is TRBV5-1 and J is TRBJ2-3, with TRBD2 matching over 13 bases. V was pared by 3 bases and J by 0 bases, with 4 bases of the junction left unmatched. CDR1 and CDR2 (germline): SGHRS, YFSETQ. There are 17 residues in the CDR3.

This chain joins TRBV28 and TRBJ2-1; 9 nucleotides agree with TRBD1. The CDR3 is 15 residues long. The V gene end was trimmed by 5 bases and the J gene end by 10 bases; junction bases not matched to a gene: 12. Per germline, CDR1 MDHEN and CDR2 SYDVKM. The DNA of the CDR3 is TGTGCCAGCAGTCTGGACAGGGGAGGGCTTGAAGAGCAGTTCTTC. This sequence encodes CASSLDRGGLEEQFF. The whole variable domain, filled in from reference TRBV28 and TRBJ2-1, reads DVKVTQSSRYLVKRTGEKVFLECVQDMDHENMFWYRQDPGLGLRLIYFSYDVKMKEKGDIPEGYSVSREKKERFSLILESASTNQTSMYLCASSLDRGGLEEQFFGPGTRLTVL.

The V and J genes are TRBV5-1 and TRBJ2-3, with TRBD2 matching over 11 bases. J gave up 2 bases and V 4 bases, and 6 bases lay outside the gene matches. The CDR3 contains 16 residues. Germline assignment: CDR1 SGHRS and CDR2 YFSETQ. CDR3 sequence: CASSASSGRITDTQYF. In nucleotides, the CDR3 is TGCGCCAGCAGCGCGTCTAGCGGGAGGATCACAGATACGCAGTATTTT.

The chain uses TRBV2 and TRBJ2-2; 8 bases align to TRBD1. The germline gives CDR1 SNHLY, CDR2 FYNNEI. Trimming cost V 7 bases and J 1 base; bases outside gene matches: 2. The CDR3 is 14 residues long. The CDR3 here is CASIGQGNTGELFF. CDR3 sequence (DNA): TGTGCCAGCATCGGACAGGGGAACACCGGGGAGCTGTTTTTT.

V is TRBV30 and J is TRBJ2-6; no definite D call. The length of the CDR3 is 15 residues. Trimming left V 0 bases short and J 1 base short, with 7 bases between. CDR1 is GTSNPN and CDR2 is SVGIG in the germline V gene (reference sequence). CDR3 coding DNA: TGTGCCTGGAGTGTACCGGGTTCTGGGGCCAACGTCCTGACTTTC. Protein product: CAWSVPGSGANVLTF. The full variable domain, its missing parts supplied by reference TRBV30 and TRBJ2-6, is SQTIHQWPATLVQPVGSPLSLECTVEGTSNPNLYWYRQAAGRGLQLLFYSVGIGQISSEVPQNLSASRPQDRQFILSSKKLLLSDSGFYLCAWSVPGSGANVLTFGAGSRLTVL.

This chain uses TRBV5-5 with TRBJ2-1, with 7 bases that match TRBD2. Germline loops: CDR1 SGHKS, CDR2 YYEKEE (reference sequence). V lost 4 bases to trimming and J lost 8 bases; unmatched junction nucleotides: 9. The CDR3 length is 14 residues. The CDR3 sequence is CASSQRERGHEQFF. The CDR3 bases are TGTGCCAGCAGCCAACGGGAGCGGGGTCATGAGCAGTTCTTC.

The CDR3, as DNA: TGTGCCACCCAAGGGGGCCCCAGCAGGGCAGATACGCAGTATTTT. The encoded protein is CATQGGPSRADTQYF. The chain recombines TRBV28 with TRBJ2-3, with 7 bases aligning to TRBD1. V dropped 10 bases and J dropped 4; count of bases not matched to a gene: 14. There are 15 residues in the CDR3. The germline V gene has CDR1 MDHEN and CDR2 SYDVKM.

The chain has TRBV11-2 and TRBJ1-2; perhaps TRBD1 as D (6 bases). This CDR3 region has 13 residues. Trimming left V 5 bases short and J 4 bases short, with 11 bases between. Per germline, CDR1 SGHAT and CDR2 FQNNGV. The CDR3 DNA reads TGTGCCAGCAGCCTACAGGGAGTCTATGGCTACACCTTC. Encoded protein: CASSLQGVYGYTF.

CDR3 residues: CSDRTDPGDTQYF. The DNA of the CDR3 is TGCAGCGACCGGACAGACCCCGGGGATACGCAGTATTTT. V usage is TRBV29-1 and J usage is TRBJ2-3; weak D call: TRBD1 (6 bases). This CDR3 has 13 amino acids. Germline-derived CDR1 and CDR2 are SQVTM and ANQGSEA. Trimming cost V 7 bases and J 6 bases, with 17 bases left between them.

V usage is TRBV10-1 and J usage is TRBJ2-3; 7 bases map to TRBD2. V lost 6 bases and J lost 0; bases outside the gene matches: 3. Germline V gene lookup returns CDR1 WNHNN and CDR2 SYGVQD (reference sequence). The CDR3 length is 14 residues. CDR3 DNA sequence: TGCGCCAGCAGCCCAGCGGGAAGCACAGATACGCAGTATTTT. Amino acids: CASSPAGSTDTQYF.

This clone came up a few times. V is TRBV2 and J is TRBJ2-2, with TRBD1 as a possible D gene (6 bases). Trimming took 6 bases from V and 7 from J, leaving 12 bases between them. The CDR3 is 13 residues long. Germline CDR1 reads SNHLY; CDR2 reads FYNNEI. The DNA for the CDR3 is TGTGCCAGCAGGGGACAATCGGGCGGGGAGCTGTTTTTT. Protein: CASRGQSGGELFF.

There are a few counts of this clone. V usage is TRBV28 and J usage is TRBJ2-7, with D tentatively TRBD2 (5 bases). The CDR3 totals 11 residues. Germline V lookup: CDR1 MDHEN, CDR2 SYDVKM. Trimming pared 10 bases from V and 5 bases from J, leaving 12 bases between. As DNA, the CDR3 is TGTGCCATCGAGGGTTTAGACGAGCAGTACTTC. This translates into CAIEGLDEQYF.

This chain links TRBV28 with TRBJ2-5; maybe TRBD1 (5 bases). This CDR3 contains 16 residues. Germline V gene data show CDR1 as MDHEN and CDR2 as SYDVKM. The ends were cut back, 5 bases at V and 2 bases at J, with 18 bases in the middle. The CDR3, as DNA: TGTGCCAGCAGTGCTGGCTCCTGGACAAATCAAGAGACCCAGTACTTC. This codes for CASSAGSWTNQETQYF.

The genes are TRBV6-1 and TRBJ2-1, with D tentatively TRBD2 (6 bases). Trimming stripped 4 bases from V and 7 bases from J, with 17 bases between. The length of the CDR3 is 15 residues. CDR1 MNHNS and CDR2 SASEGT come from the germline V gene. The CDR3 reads CASSVALALGNEQFF. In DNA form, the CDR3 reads TGTGCCAGCAGTGTGGCACTAGCTTTAGGGAATGAGCAGTTCTTC.

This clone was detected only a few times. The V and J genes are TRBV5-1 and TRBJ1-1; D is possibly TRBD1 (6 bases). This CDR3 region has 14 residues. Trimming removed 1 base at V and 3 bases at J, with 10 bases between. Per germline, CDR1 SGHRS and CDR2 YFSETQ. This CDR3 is CASSLQGSDTEAFF. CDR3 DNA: TGCGCCAGCAGCTTGCAGGGGTCTGACACTGAAGCTTTCTTT.

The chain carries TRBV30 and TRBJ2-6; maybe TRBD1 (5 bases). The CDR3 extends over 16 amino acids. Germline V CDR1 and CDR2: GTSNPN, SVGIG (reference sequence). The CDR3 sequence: CAVPQGSGPGANVLTF. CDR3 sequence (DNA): TGTGCTGTCCCCCAGGGATCTGGACCTGGGGCCAACGTCCTGACTTTC.

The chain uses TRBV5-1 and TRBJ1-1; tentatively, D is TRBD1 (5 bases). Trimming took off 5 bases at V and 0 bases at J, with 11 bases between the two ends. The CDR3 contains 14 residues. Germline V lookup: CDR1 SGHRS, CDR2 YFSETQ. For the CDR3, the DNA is TGCGCCAGCAGACCAAACAGGATGAACACTGAAGCTTTCTTT. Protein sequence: CASRPNRMNTEAFF.

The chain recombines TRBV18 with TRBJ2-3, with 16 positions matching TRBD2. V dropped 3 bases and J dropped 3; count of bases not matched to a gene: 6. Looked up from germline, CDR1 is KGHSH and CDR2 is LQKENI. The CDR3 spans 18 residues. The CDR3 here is CASSPTGLAGGRTDTQYF. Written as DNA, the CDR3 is TGTGCCAGCTCACCCACGGGACTAGCGGGAGGGAGAACAGATACGCAGTATTTT.

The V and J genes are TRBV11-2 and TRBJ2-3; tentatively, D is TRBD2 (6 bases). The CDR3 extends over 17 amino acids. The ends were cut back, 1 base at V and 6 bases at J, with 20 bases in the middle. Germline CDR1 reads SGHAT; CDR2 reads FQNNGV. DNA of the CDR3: TGTGCCAGCAGCTTAGGCGCTAGCGCACAAAAACGCGATACGCAGTATTTT. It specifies CASSLGASAQKRDTQYF.

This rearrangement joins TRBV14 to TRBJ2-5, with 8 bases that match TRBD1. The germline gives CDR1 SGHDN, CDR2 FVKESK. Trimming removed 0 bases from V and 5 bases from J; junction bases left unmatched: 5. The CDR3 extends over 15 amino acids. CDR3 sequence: CASSQDRQGWETQYF. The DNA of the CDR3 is TGTGCCAGCAGCCAAGACCGACAGGGGTGGGAGACCCAGTACTTC.

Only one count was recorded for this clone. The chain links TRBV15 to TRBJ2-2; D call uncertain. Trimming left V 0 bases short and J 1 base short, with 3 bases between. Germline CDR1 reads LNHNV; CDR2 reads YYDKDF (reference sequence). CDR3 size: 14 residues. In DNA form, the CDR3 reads TGTGCCACCAGCAGAGACTGGAACACCGGGGAGCTGTTTTTT. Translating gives CATSRDWNTGELFF.